The 32 T cell receptor beta chains below come from one sample, sequenced in a study of cytomegalovirus exposure and HLA in healthy donors. PCR employed 60 Vbeta and 13 Jbeta primers. The protocol was immunoSEQ multiplex PCR, while the TCRdb copy is restricted to in-frame clones and leaves out a portion. The sample has 100,000 to 140,000 clones, around 72% seen once; the top ten hold around 15%. Material for sequencing was PBMCs. The receptors stem from a woman between 40 and 50 years old in good health and CMV-seropositive.

The chain recombines TRBV7-8 with TRBJ1-4; 8 bases are shared with TRBD1. The CDR3 has 16 residues. Trimming at V came to 5 bases and at J to 0 bases, leaving 5 bases not matched to a gene. Germline loops: CDR1 SGHVS, CDR2 FQNEAQ. CDR3 nucleotide sequence: TGTGCCAGCAGCAAGGACAGGGCAGCAACTAATGAAAAACTGTTTTTT. It yields the protein CASSKDRAATNEKLFF.

V gene TRBV5-4 combines with J gene TRBJ1-5, with D perhaps matching TRBD1 (6 bases). V lost 3 bases, J lost 6 bases, and 25 bases lay in between. CDR3 size: 18 residues. Germline V gene sequence: CDR1 SGHNT, CDR2 YYREEE (reference sequence). CDR3 nucleotide sequence: TGTGCCAGCAGCTGGGGGCCAGGGCACCCAAAAGGGGGTCAGCCCCAGCATTTT. Its protein product is CASSWGPGHPKGGQPQHF.

This chain links TRBV15 with TRBJ1-2, with 9 bases matching TRBD1. Germline V gives CDR1 LNHNV, CDR2 YYDKDF (reference sequence). J lost 4 bases, V lost 4 bases, and 4 bases had no gene match. The CDR3 consists of 14 residues. This chain's CDR3 is CATSIRDRAYGYTF. Written as DNA, the CDR3 is TGTGCCACCAGCATCCGGGACAGGGCCTATGGCTACACCTTC.

The chain has TRBV7-8 and TRBJ1-6; D possibly corresponds to TRBD1 (6 bases). The germline CDR1 and CDR2 sequences are SGHVS and FQNEAQ. Trimming shortened V by 1 base and J by 9 bases, and 16 bases separated the two germline ends. This CDR3 contains 16 residues. CDR3 sequence: CASSLDPQGAISPLHF. Written as DNA, the CDR3 is TGTGCCAGCAGCTTAGACCCACAGGGCGCGATTTCACCCCTCCACTTT.

The gene calls are TRBV18 and TRBJ1-3, with a possible D match to TRBD1 (5 bases). V shed 3 bases and J shed 4 bases, with 16 bases lying between them. The CDR3 spans 16 residues. Germline values: CDR1 KGHSH, CDR2 LQKENI. This CDR3 is CASSPNPGGSGNTIYF. The CDR3 nucleotides read TGTGCCAGCTCACCTAACCCCGGGGGATCGGGAAACACCATATATTTT.

The chain is built from TRBV29-1 and TRBJ1-2, with 7 bases matching TRBD1. Per the germline V gene, CDR1 is SQVTM and CDR2 is ANQGSEA. Germline trimming cut 6 bases from V and 4 bases from J; bases unmatched to any gene: 8. The CDR3 loop spans 13 amino acids. Written as DNA, the CDR3 is TGCAGCGTCCCCGGGACAGCAACCTATGGCTACACCTTC. Translating gives CSVPGTATYGYTF.

CDR3 DNA: TGCGCCAGCAGCCTGACCCCTAGCGGGGGTTATGAGCAGTTCTTC. It codes for CASSLTPSGGYEQFF. The chain joins TRBV4-3 to TRBJ2-1, with 10 bases that match TRBD2. The germline V gene has CDR1 LGHNA and CDR2 YSLEER. The V gene end was trimmed by 4 bases and the J gene end by 8 bases; junction bases not matched to a gene: 8. This CDR3 comprises 15 residues.

The chain is built from TRBV2 and TRBJ2-7, with D perhaps matching TRBD2 (6 bases). The V end lost 6 bases, the J end lost 1 base, and 13 bases lay between the germline ends. CDR3 length: 14 amino acids. The germline CDR1 and CDR2 sequences are SNHLY and FYNNEI. The CDR3 here is CASRTGLGSYEQYF. Here the CDR3 DNA reads TGTGCCAGCAGGACGGGACTTGGATCCTACGAGCAGTACTTC.

J is TRBJ2-3 and V is TRBV5-1; the match to TRBD2 covers 12 bases. V lost 4 bases, J lost 4 bases, and 4 bases stayed unmatched. Germline-derived CDR1 and CDR2 are SGHRS and YFSETQ. The CDR3 has 15 residues. CDR3: CASSALAGGPDTQYF. Here the CDR3 DNA reads TGCGCCAGCAGCGCCCTAGCGGGGGGGCCAGATACGCAGTATTTT.

The chain is built from TRBV30 and TRBJ2-5; weak D call: TRBD2 (6 bases). Germline V gene data show CDR1 as GTSNPN and CDR2 as SVGIG (reference sequence). CDR3 size: 11 residues. The V end was cut by 8 bases, the J end by 3 bases, with 10 bases between. DNA of the CDR3: TGTGCCGGGGACTGGGAAGAGACCCAGTACTTC. Translation gives CAGDWEETQYF.

This clone was recorded a few times. The rearrangement links TRBV20-1 to TRBJ2-4, with 7 nucleotides matching TRBD1. This CDR3 has 11 amino acids. Trimming at V came to 5 bases and at J to 8 bases, leaving 3 bases not matched to a gene. CDR1 and CDR2 (germline): DFQATT, SNEGSKA (reference sequence). The CDR3 loop is CSADRADIQYF. In DNA, the CDR3 is TGCAGTGCTGACAGGGCAGACATTCAGTACTTC.

The chain uses TRBV19 and TRBJ1-3, with 7 bases matching TRBD1. J was trimmed by 0 bases and V by 8 bases; bases with no gene match: 4. This CDR3 comprises 14 residues. Germline loops: CDR1 LNHDA, CDR2 SQIVND (reference sequence). The CDR3 loop reads CASLDRSSGNTIYF. CDR3 bases: TGTGCCAGTCTGGACAGGAGCTCTGGAAACACCATATATTTT.

This chain joins TRBV4-2 and TRBJ1-5, with 8 bases identical to TRBD1. CDR1 LGHNA and CDR2 YNFKEQ come from the germline V gene. The CDR3 runs 17 residues. Trimming at V came to 3 bases and at J to 2 bases, leaving 9 bases not matched to a gene. Here the CDR3 DNA reads TGTGCCAGCAGCCATGGGAGGCAGGGGGCAGGCAATCAGCCCCAGCATTTT. Its protein product is CASSHGRQGAGNQPQHF.

The chain uses TRBV7-3 and TRBJ2-1; D not resolved. CDR1 and CDR2 (germline): SGHTA, FQGTGA. V lost 0 bases to trimming and J lost 8 bases, with 5 bases between them. This CDR3 has 12 residues. The DNA for the CDR3 is TGTGCCAGCAGCTTAACAAAGCATGAGCAGTTCTTC. Its translation is CASSLTKHEQFF.

The chain uses TRBV11-2 and TRBJ1-2; 7 nucleotides match TRBD1. CDR1 SGHAT and CDR2 FQNNGV come from the germline V gene. After removal of 5 bases from V and 3 bases from J, the junction contained 9 bases not matched to a gene. The CDR3 extends over 15 amino acids. The CDR3 DNA sequence: TGTGCCAGCAGCCCCCCCGGGACAGAAGACTATGGCTACACCTTC. Protein sequence: CASSPPGTEDYGYTF.

The chain has TRBV6-1 and TRBJ1-6; D is possibly TRBD1 (5 bases). V was cut by 2 bases and J by 14 bases, with 13 bases left in between. Germline CDR1 and CDR2: MNHNS and SASEGT. This CDR3 is built from 13 residues. CDR3 in amino acids: CASSESGAPTLHF. Here the CDR3 DNA reads TGTGCCAGCAGTGAAAGCGGGGCTCCAACCCTCCACTTT.

This rearrangement joins TRBV15 to TRBJ2-7; 7 bases agree with TRBD1. Trimming took 1 base from V and 2 from J; bases not matched to a gene: 2. The CDR3 consists of 14 residues. Germline V lookup: CDR1 LNHNV, CDR2 YYDKDF (reference sequence). CDR3 DNA: TGTGCCACCAGCAGAGGGACAGGCGCCTACGAGCAGTACTTC. Its translation: CATSRGTGAYEQYF.

The count of this clone is one. This chain joins TRBV28 and TRBJ2-3; 8 bases are a match to TRBD2. Per germline, CDR1 MDHEN and CDR2 SYDVKM. J gave up 6 bases and V 4 bases, and 9 bases lay outside the gene matches. This CDR3 comprises 15 residues. The chain's CDR3 is CASSSHGTSIDTQYF. The CDR3 region has the DNA TGTGCCAGCAGTTCACACGGGACTAGTATCGATACGCAGTATTTT.

V gene TRBV5-6 combines with J gene TRBJ2-1; D possibly corresponds to TRBD1 (5 bases). The CDR3 is made up of 13 amino acids. The germline V gene encodes CDR1 SGHDT and CDR2 YYEEEE. V lost 4 bases and J 7 bases, leaving 12 bases between the germline ends. The CDR3 nucleotides are TGTGCCAGCAGCCGAAAGACAGAGAATGAGCAGTTCTTC. This translates into CASSRKTENEQFF.

The chain links TRBV7-2 to TRBJ2-3; D possibly corresponds to TRBD1 (5 bases). CDR1 and CDR2 (germline): SGHTA, FQGNSA. Trimming cost V 4 bases and J 10 bases, with 12 bases left between them. There are 12 residues in the CDR3. The chain's CDR3 is CASSSGLWPQYF. Written as DNA, the CDR3 is TGTGCCAGCAGCTCAGGGTTGTGGCCGCAGTATTTT.

This clone was observed a few times. The V and J genes are TRBV5-4 and TRBJ1-1, with a possible D match to TRBD1 (6 bases). CDR3 length: 12 amino acids. V was cut by 4 bases and J by 12 bases, with 16 bases left in between. The V gene's germline CDR1 is SGHNT and CDR2 YYREEE (reference sequence). This chain's CDR3 is CASSPPGVESFF. The CDR3 region has the DNA TGTGCCAGCAGCCCGCCAGGGGTTGAGTCTTTCTTT.

The chain employs TRBV27 and TRBJ2-2, with TRBD1 matching 7 bases. Germline V CDR1 and CDR2: MNHEY, SMNVEV (reference sequence). J gave up 4 bases and V 7 bases, and 9 bases lay outside the gene matches. This CDR3 has 15 residues. In DNA, the CDR3 is TGTGCCAGCACAACCCGACAGGGTGCCACCGGGGAGCTGTTTTTT. Residues: CASTTRQGATGELFF.

This chain links TRBV7-2 with TRBJ2-5; possible D gene TRBD1, 6 bases. Germline V CDR1 and CDR2: SGHTA, FQGNSA. The CDR3 has 18 residues. Deletions cut 1 base from V and 0 bases from J, with 18 bases between. The CDR3 region has the DNA TGTGCCAGCAGCTTAGGTGTGGGGCGCGGACAGTACCAAGAGACCCAGTACTTC. Its protein is CASSLGVGRGQYQETQYF. Full variable domain (remainder filled in from reference TRBV7-2 and TRBJ2-5): GAGVSQSPSNKVTEKGKDVELRCDPISGHTALYWYRQSLGQGLEFLIYFQGNSAPDKSGLPSDRFSAERTGGSVSTLTIQRTQQEDSAVYLCASSLGVGRGQYQETQYFGPGTRLLVL.

The genes are TRBV19 and TRBJ1-5, with TRBD1 identical over 7 bases. CDR3 length equals 18 residues. Per the germline V gene, CDR1 is LNHDA and CDR2 is SQIVND (reference sequence). After removal of 3 bases from V and 4 bases from J, the junction contained 15 bases not matched to a gene. The CDR3 bases are TGTGCCAGTAGTATGCCATCCGGGACAGCGGTCCGTAATCAGCCCCAGCATTTT. This sequence encodes CASSMPSGTAVRNQPQHF.

This chain links TRBV27 with TRBJ1-6; TRBD1 is a possible D gene (6 bases). V shed 5 bases and J shed 11 bases, with 22 bases lying between them. Germline values: CDR1 MNHEY, CDR2 SMNVEV (reference sequence). This CDR3 has 16 residues. In nucleotides, the CDR3 is TGTGCCAGCAGTCCGAACTATCGAACAGGGTCCCCACCCCTCCACTTT. As protein: CASSPNYRTGSPPLHF.

The V gene is TRBV7-9, the J gene TRBJ1-3, with a tentative D call TRBD1 (5 bases). The ends were cut back, 7 bases at V and 2 bases at J, with 6 bases in the middle. CDR3 length: 12 residues. The germline V gene has CDR1 SEHNR and CDR2 FQNEAQ (reference sequence). Here the CDR3 reads CASTGTGNTIYF. CDR3 DNA: TGTGCCAGCACAGGGACTGGAAACACCATATATTTT.

The rearrangement links TRBV6-5 to TRBJ1-2; 10 nucleotides match TRBD1. CDR1 is MNHEY, CDR2 SVGAGI, per germline. The trim removed 6 bases at V and 2 bases at J, leaving 3 bases unmatched. CDR3 size: 14 residues. In DNA, the CDR3 is TGTGCCAGCAGGAAGACAGGGGGCAACTATGGCTACACCTTC. It encodes CASRKTGGNYGYTF.

The rearrangement links TRBV2 to TRBJ2-2, with 7 bases aligning to TRBD2. CDR1 SNHLY and CDR2 FYNNEI come from the germline V gene. V shed 7 bases and J 0 bases; nucleotides not matched to a gene: 2. The CDR3 runs 14 residues. The CDR3 nucleotides are TGTGCCAGCAAAGCGGGGACGAACACCGGGGAGCTGTTTTTT. Encoded protein: CASKAGTNTGELFF.

V and J are TRBV15 and TRBJ1-1, with TRBD1 identical over 10 bases. CDR3 size: 14 residues. CDR1 LNHNV and CDR2 YYDKDF come from the germline V gene (reference sequence). Losses at the gene ends were 6 bases for V and 5 bases for J; bases not matched to a gene: 6. The CDR3 loop reads CATSTDRGRTEAFF. The CDR3 DNA is TGTGCCACCAGTACAGACAGGGGGCGGACTGAAGCTTTCTTT.

The rearrangement uses TRBV30 and TRBJ1-4; 7 bases line up with TRBD1. The CDR3 consists of 15 residues. Germline CDR1 and CDR2: GTSNPN and SVGIG (reference sequence). V shed 2 bases, J shed 5 bases, and the junction held 8 bases outside the gene matches. CDR3 protein: CAWSPRGRLNEKLFF. CDR3 sequence (DNA): TGTGCCTGGAGTCCGAGGGGGCGGCTGAATGAAAAACTGTTTTTT.

The chain employs TRBV19 and TRBJ1-6; D is uncertain. This CDR3 spans 14 amino acids. Trimming pared 2 bases from V and 7 bases from J, leaving 9 bases between. Per the germline V gene, CDR1 is LNHDA and CDR2 is SQIVND (reference sequence). CDR3 nucleotide sequence: TGTGCCAGTAGTATATCTTCCGGGAATTCACCCCTCCACTTT. As protein: CASSISSGNSPLHF. The full variable domain, with the rest looked up from reference TRBV19 and TRBJ1-6, is DGGITQSPKYLFRKEGQNVTLSCEQNLNHDAMYWYRQDPGQGLRLIYYSQIVNDFQKGDIAEGYSVSREKKESFPLTVTSAQKNPTAFYLCASSISSGNSPLHFGNGTRLTVT.

The chain carries TRBV7-9 and TRBJ2-1; a possible D gene is TRBD1 (5 bases). Trimming stripped 0 bases from V and 6 bases from J, with 9 bases between. Germline V gene sequence: CDR1 SEHNR, CDR2 FQNEAQ (reference sequence). This CDR3 has 14 residues. In nucleotides, the CDR3 is TGTGCCAGCAGCTTAGCGGTCAGGGCCAATGAGCAGTTCTTC. This sequence encodes CASSLAVRANEQFF.